These 20 T cell receptor beta chains share one sample of origin, sequenced in a study of blood T cell repertoires in COVID-19. The protocol was immunoSEQ multiplex PCR, while the TCRdb copy is restricted to in-frame clones and leaves out a portion. Found here are approximately 190,000 clones, 82% of them singletons; the top ten hold more than 4.5%. Material: PBMCs or T cells enriched from blood (not recorded which). Receptors originate from a woman aged 55-69 years with acute COVID-19.

Turning to this clone: The junction shows a germline mismatch at one end, possibly a read error. The chain couples TRBV10-1 to TRBJ2-1; 8 nucleotides align to TRBD2. The CDR3 is made up of 15 amino acids. Germline assignment: CDR1 WNHNN and CDR2 SYGVQD (reference sequence). The CDR3 sequence: CASCEDGGVAREQFF. The DNA for the CDR3 is TGCGCCAGCTGTGAAGACGGGGGGGTAGCCCGGGAGCAGTTCTTC.

A few counts support this clone. The chain employs TRBV7-2 and TRBJ1-1; D unclear. CDR1 SGHTA and CDR2 FQGNSA come from the germline V gene. V was clipped by 1 base and J by 5 bases, with 11 bases between them. This CDR3 has 14 amino acids. The CDR3: CASSLVREGTEAFF. The CDR3 bases are TGTGCCAGCAGCTTAGTGAGGGAAGGGACTGAAGCTTTCTTT.

The chain joins TRBV6-2 or TRBV6-3 to TRBJ2-5; TRBD1 might be the D (6 bases). CDR1 and CDR2 from the germline V gene are MNHEY and SVGEGT. CDR3 length: 13 amino acids. The V end was cut by 4 bases, the J end by 5 bases, with 11 bases between. CDR3: CASSFNRDETQYF. DNA for the CDR3: TGTGCCAGCAGTTTTAACAGGGATGAGACCCAGTACTTC.

The genes are TRBV7-9 and TRBJ1-2; D remains ambiguous. This CDR3 is built from 14 residues. The germline gives CDR1 SEHNR, CDR2 FQNEAQ (reference sequence). Trimming took off 3 bases at V and 9 bases at J, with 17 bases between the two ends. The CDR3 loop is CASSFNQNGDSYTF. The DNA of the CDR3 is TGTGCCAGCAGCTTCAATCAAAACGGAGATAGCTACACCTTC.

The J gene is TRBJ2-5, the V gene TRBV9; TRBD2 is a possible D gene (6 bases). Trimming pared 0 bases from V and 4 bases from J, leaving 10 bases between. Germline V gene data show CDR1 as SGDLS and CDR2 as YYNGEE. The CDR3 loop spans 14 amino acids. CDR3 amino acids: CASSVAGSGETQYF. In nucleotides, the CDR3 is TGTGCCAGCAGCGTAGCCGGGAGCGGAGAGACCCAGTACTTC.

The chain recombines TRBV5-1 with TRBJ1-4; tentative D call: TRBD1 (6 bases). V was cut by 3 bases and J by 8 bases, with 20 bases left in between. This CDR3 region has 16 residues. Germline V gene sequence: CDR1 SGHRS, CDR2 YFSETQ. For the CDR3, the DNA is TGCGCCAGCAGCTCGAGCATCCAGGGGTTAAACGAAAAACTGTTTTTT. It yields the protein CASSSSIQGLNEKLFF.

V gene TRBV3-1 (or the pseudogene TRBV3-2) combines with J gene TRBJ1-2; 7 bases line up with TRBD1. Germline values: CDR1 LGHDT, CDR2 YNNKEL (reference sequence). The V gene end was trimmed by 0 bases and the J gene end by 8 bases; junction bases not matched to a gene: 18. The CDR3 runs 18 residues. CDR3 sequence (DNA): TGTGCCAGCAGCCAAGATTGGGGGTCGCACAGGGGCCTTCCCGGCTACACCTTC. Protein: CASSQDWGSHRGLPGYTF.

V usage is TRBV9 and J usage is TRBJ1-1, with D perhaps matching TRBD1 (6 bases). The V gene's germline CDR1 is SGDLS and CDR2 YYNGEE. The CDR3 runs to 14 residues. Deletions cut 4 bases from V and 1 base from J, with 11 bases between. The CDR3 reads CASSRTTGNTEAFF. The CDR3 coding sequence is TGTGCCAGCAGCCGTACGACAGGGAACACTGAAGCTTTCTTT.

This clone was recorded only once. The V call is TRBV19, the J call TRBJ1-1, with a possible D match to TRBD1 (6 bases). Germline-derived CDR1 and CDR2 are LNHDA and SQIVND (reference sequence). The ends were cut back, 4 bases at V and 7 bases at J, with 13 bases in the middle. The CDR3 length is 13 residues. The CDR3 loop is CASSTLQGYEAFF. The CDR3 bases are TGTGCCAGTAGTACTTTGCAGGGGTATGAAGCTTTCTTT.

The chain is built from TRBV14 and TRBJ2-1; D unresolved. Germline V CDR1 and CDR2: SGHDN, FVKESK. The V end lost 0 bases, the J end lost 2 bases, and 32 bases lay between the germline ends. CDR3 size: 23 residues. The CDR3 sequence: CASSQDFFQANSPFARAYNEQFF. The CDR3, as DNA: TGTGCCAGCAGCCAAGACTTTTTTCAGGCGAATTCCCCGTTTGCGAGAGCCTACAATGAGCAGTTCTTC.

This clone was picked up one time. This rearrangement joins TRBV28 to TRBJ1-6; no clear D. Trimming shortened V by 1 base and J by 6 bases, and 10 bases separated the two germline ends. The germline V gene encodes CDR1 MDHEN and CDR2 SYDVKM. The CDR3 totals 15 residues. In DNA, the CDR3 is TGTGCCAGCAGTTTATCGTGGGGAGGTAATTCACCCCTCCACTTT. It specifies CASSLSWGGNSPLHF.

The CDR3 spells CASSRLLGTQYF. CDR3 sequence (DNA): TGTGCCAGCAGCCGACTGCTGGGGACCCAGTACTTC. The chain carries TRBV6-2 or TRBV6-3 and TRBJ2-5; D gene ambiguous. Trimming removed 6 bases at V and 7 bases at J, with 12 bases between. Germline values: CDR1 MNHEY, CDR2 SVGEGT. The CDR3 totals 12 residues.

Here the CDR3 DNA reads TGTGCCAGCAGCCCTGACAGGCATGGCTACACCTTC. It is translated as CASSPDRHGYTF. J is TRBJ1-2 and V is TRBV14; possibly TRBD1 for D (6 bases). Trimming left V 4 bases short and J 6 bases short, with 9 bases between. Germline V lookup: CDR1 SGHDN, CDR2 FVKESK. The CDR3 is 12 residues long.

This chain links TRBV7-9 with TRBJ2-2, with D perhaps TRBD1 or TRBD2 (5 bases each). Germline CDR1 is SEHNR and CDR2 is FQNEAQ (reference sequence). The V end lost 6 bases, the J end lost 6 bases, and 20 bases lay between the germline ends. The CDR3 is made up of 16 amino acids. The CDR3 spells CASSLQEVEWAGELFF. Here the CDR3 DNA reads TGTGCCAGCAGTTTACAGGAGGTAGAATGGGCCGGGGAGCTGTTTTTT.

This clone was recorded a few times. V usage is TRBV6-2 or TRBV6-3 and J usage is TRBJ2-7; weak D call: TRBD1 (6 bases). The germline V and J ends were trimmed by 4 bases and 1 base, with 8 bases remaining between them. CDR3 length: 13 residues. The germline V gene encodes CDR1 MNHEY and CDR2 SVGEGT. The CDR3 loop reads CASSWGQSYEQYV. The DNA of the CDR3 is TGTGCCAGCAGTTGGGGGCAGTCCTACGAGCAGTACGTC.

V and J are TRBV5-1 and TRBJ1-1, with TRBD1 matching 7 bases. CDR3 length: 16 amino acids. Germline-derived CDR1 and CDR2 are SGHRS and YFSETQ. V shed 3 bases, J shed 3 bases, and the junction held 11 bases outside the gene matches. CDR3 nucleotide sequence: TGCGCCAGCAGCTCACCAGGGGGACGGAGATACACTGAAGCTTTCTTT. It yields the protein CASSSPGGRRYTEAFF.

The sample holds a few counts of this clone. This chain links TRBV25-1 with TRBJ1-1; no reliable D call. The germline V gene has CDR1 MGHDK and CDR2 SYGVNS. The CDR3 is made up of 15 amino acids. With 0 bases removed from V and 2 bases from J, the gap between germline ends came to 10 bases. The CDR3 region is CASSEYMRVNTEAFF. CDR3 DNA: TGTGCCAGCAGTGAATATATGCGGGTTAACACTGAAGCTTTCTTT.

The chain recombines TRBV23-1 with TRBJ2-2; 9 positions agree with TRBD1. TRBV23-1 is an ORF; its function is uncertain. The CDR3 is made up of 13 amino acids. V dropped 11 bases and J dropped 5; count of bases not matched to a gene: 6. CDR3 nucleotide sequence: TGCGCCCCTGGGACAGGGACTACCGGGGAGCTGTTTTTT. The encoded protein is CAPGTGTTGELFF.

The rearrangement links TRBV9 to TRBJ2-3; TRBD2 agrees at 9 bases. The CDR3 is made up of 16 amino acids. CDR1 SGDLS and CDR2 YYNGEE come from the germline V gene. V dropped 0 bases and J dropped 2; count of bases not matched to a gene: 4. The DNA for the CDR3 is TGTGCCAGCAGCGTAGGCTCTAGCGGGGTCACAGATACGCAGTATTTT. Its protein is CASSVGSSGVTDTQYF. Filled out from reference TRBV9 and TRBJ2-3, the complete variable domain reads DSGVTQTPKHLITATGQRVTLRCSPRSGDLSVYWYQQSLDQGLQFLIQYYNGEERAKGNILERFSAQQFPDLHSELNLSSLELGDSALYFCASSVGSSGVTDTQYFGPGTRLTVL.

This rearrangement joins TRBV19 to TRBJ1-6, with D maybe TRBD1 (6 bases). Between the trimmed V and J ends, which lost 3 bases and 8 bases, there was a span of 14 bases. Germline V gene sequence: CDR1 LNHDA, CDR2 SQIVND (reference sequence). The CDR3 is 15 residues long. The CDR3 coding sequence is TGTGCCAGTAGTATCGCGGTGCAGGGGTATTCACCCCTCCACTTT. Translated, it gives CASSIAVQGYSPLHF.